This TCR beta chain appears in the sequencing data of a study of OX40 agonist ivuxolimab in advanced cancers. Study summary: Of mixed ages from about 23 to 90 and averaging 60 years, the group was about 80% male. Findings and limits, study-wide: Normalized T-cell clonal expansion was also low in some nonresponders. At 0.1 to 3.0 mg/kg and by week 6, clonal expansion occurred in CD4+ and CD8+ blood T cells. Low clonal expansion, among the lowest seen, marked partial responders at 0.1-3.0 mg/kg.

The CDR3 is made up of 19 amino acids. The germline V gene has CDR1 SGHTA and CDR2 FQGNSA. V gave up 5 bases and J gave up 0 bases, with 20 bases separating them. Comments on this clone: Its antigen is not known.

The method was immunoSEQ multiplex PCR; TCRdb's version includes in-frame clones alone and lacks a portion of them. The table has around 67,000 clones, around 81% seen once. The chain carries TRBV7-2 and TRBJ2-6; a weak D match, TRBD2 (6 bases). This receptor was taken from an adult with an advanced solid tumor such as melanoma, head and neck, liver or kidney cancer. The sequenced sample was CD4+ or CD8+ T cells sorted from blood, obtained in a trial of the OX40 agonist ivuxolimab. The chain's CDR3 is CASSRIPLGGASGANVLTF. The CDR3 DNA is TGTGCCAGCAGCCGGATCCCGCTCGGCGGGGCCTCTGGGGCCAACGTCCTGACTTTC.